This T cell receptor beta chain was recorded in a study of shared clonotypes between healthy human individuals. The assay was immunoSEQ multiplex PCR, and TCRdb's table has in-frame clones only and misses some. The top ten clones hold 1% to 1.5% of a sample with about 1,800,000 clones, 85% to 95% of them seen once. The ends were cut back, 0 bases at V and 4 bases at J, with 10 bases in the middle. This CDR3 comprises 16 residues. The germline CDR1 and CDR2 sequences are MNHEY and SMNVEV (reference sequence). Naive CD8 cells lacked CD45RO, underwent positive selection for CCR7 and left out terminally differentiated effector memory CD45RA+ cells.

Sequenced: naive CD8+ T cells sorted from blood. This sequence was found in a man younger than 30 in good health. The chain joins TRBV27 to TRBJ2-6; D perhaps matches TRBD1 (5 bases). The CDR3 DNA reads TGTGCCAGCAGTTTATCCCCAGGGTACGGGGCCAACGTCCTGACTTTC. Its translation is CASSLSPGYGANVLTF.